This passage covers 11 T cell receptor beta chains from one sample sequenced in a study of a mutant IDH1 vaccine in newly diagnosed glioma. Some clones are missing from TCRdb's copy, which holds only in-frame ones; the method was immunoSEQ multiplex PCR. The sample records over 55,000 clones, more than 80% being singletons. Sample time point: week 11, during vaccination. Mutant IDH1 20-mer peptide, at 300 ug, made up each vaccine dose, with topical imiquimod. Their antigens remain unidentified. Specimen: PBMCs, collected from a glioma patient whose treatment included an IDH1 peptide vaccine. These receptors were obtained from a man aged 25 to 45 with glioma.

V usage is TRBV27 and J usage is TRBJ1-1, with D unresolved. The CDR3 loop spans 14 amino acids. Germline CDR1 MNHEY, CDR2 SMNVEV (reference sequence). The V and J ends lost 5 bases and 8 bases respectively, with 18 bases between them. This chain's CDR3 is CASSIRPEHLEAFF. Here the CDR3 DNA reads TGTGCCAGCAGTATCCGGCCGGAGCATCTCGAAGCTTTCTTT.

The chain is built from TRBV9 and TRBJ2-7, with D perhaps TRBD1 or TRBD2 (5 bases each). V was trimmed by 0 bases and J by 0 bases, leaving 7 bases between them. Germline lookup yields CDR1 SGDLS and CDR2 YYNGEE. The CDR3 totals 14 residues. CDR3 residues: CASSVERGSYEQYF. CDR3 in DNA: TGTGCCAGCAGCGTAGAGAGGGGCTCCTACGAGCAGTACTTC.

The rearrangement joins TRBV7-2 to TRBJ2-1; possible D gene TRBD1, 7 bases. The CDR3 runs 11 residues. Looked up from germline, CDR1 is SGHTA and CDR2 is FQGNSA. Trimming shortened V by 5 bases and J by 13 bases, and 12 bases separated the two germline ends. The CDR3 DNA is TGTGCCAGCAGCAACCAGGGGGGACAGTTCTTC. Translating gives CASSNQGGQFF.

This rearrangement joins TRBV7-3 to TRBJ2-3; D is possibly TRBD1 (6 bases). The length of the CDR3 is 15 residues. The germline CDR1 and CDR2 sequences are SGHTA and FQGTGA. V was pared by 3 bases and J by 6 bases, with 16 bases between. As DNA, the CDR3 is TGTGCCAGCAGCTTTTGGGGGCTGGGTGCGGATACGCAGTATTTT. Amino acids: CASSFWGLGADTQYF.

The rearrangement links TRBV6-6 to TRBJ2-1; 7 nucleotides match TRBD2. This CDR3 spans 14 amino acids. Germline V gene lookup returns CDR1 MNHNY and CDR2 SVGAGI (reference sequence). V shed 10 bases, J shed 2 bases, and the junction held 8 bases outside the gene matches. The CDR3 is CATHEAGTYNEQFF. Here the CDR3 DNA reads TGTGCCACCCACGAAGCGGGAACCTACAATGAGCAGTTCTTC.

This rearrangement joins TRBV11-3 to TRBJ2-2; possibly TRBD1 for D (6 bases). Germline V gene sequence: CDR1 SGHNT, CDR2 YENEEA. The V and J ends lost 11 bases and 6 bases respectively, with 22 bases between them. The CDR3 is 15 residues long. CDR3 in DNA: TGTGCCTGGTGGCGCAGGGGCCACGGGGCCGGGGAGCTGTTTTTT. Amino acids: CAWWRRGHGAGELFF.

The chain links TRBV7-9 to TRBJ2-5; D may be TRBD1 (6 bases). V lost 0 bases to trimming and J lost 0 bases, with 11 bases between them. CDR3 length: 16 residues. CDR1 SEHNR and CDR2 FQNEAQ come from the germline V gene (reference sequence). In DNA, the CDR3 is TGTGCCAGCAGCTTAGCGGACAGTTGGTACCAAGAGACCCAGTACTTC. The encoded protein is CASSLADSWYQETQYF. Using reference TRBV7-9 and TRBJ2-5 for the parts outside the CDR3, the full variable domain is DTGVSQNPRHKITKRGQNVTFRCDPISEHNRLYWYRQTLGQGPEFLTYFQNEAQLEKSRLLSDRFSAERPKGSFSTLEIQRTEQGDSAMYLCASSLADSWYQETQYFGPGTRLLVL.

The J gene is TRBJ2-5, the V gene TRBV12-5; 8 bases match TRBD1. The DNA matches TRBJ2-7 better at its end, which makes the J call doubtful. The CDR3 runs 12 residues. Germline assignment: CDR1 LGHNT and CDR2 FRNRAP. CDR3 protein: CASSTGATEQYF. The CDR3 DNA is TGTGCTAGCTCGACAGGGGCCACCGAGCAGTACTTC.

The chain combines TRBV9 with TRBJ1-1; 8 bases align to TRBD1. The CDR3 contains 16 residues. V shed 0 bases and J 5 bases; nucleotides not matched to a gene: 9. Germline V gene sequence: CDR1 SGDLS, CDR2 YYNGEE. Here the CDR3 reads CASSVAWEDRETEAFF. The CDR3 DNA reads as TGTGCCAGCAGCGTAGCTTGGGAGGACAGGGAGACTGAAGCTTTCTTT.

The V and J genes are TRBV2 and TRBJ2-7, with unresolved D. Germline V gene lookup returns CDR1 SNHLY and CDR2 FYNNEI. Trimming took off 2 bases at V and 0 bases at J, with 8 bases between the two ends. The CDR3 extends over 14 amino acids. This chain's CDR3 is CASSERLVSYEQYF. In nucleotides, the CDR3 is TGTGCCAGCAGTGAACGACTCGTCTCCTACGAGCAGTACTTC.

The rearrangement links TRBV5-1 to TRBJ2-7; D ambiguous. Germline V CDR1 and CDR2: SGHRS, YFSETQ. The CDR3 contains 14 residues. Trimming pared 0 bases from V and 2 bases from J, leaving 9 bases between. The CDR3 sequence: CASSLDSWTYEQYF. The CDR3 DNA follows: TGCGCCAGCAGCTTGGACTCATGGACCTACGAGCAGTACTTC.